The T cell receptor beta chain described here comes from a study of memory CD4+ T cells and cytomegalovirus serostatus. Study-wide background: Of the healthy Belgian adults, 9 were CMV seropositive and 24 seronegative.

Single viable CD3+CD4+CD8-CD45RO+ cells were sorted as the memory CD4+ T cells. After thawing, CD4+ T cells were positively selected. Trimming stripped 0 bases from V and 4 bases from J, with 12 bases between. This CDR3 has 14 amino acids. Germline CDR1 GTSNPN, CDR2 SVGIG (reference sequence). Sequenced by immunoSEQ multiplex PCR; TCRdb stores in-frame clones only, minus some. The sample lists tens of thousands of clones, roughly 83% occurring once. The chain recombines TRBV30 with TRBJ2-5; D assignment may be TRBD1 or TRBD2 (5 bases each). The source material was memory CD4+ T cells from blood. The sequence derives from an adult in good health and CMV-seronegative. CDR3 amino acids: CAWSVERGRETQYF. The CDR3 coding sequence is TGTGCCTGGAGTGTAGAGAGGGGTAGAGAGACCCAGTACTTC.